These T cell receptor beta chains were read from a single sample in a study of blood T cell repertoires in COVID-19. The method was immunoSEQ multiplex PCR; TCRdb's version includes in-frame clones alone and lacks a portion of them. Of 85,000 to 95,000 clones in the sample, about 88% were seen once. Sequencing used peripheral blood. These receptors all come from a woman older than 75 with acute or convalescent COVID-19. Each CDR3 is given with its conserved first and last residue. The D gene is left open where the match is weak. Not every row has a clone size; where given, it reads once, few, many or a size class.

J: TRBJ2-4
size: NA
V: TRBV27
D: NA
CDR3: CASSLGGAENIQYF
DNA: TGTGCCAGCAGTTTAGGAGGGGCAGAAAACATTCAGTACTTC

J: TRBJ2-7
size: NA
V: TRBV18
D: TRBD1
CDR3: CASSTGTGFEQYF
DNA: TGTGCCAGCTCAACCGGGACAGGGTTTGAGCAGTACTTC

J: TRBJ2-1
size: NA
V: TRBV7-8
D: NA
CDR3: CASSLDRPANEQFF
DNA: TGTGCCAGCAGCCTGGACAGACCCGCCAATGAGCAGTTCTTC

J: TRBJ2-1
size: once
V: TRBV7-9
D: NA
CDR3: CASSSRVSYNEQFF
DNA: TGTGCCAGCAGCTCCCGAGTGTCCTACAATGAGCAGTTCTTC

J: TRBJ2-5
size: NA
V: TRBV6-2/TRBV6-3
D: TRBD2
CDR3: CASSTTGGRETQYF
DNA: TGTGCCAGCAGTACTACGGGGGGGCGGGAGACCCAGTACTTC

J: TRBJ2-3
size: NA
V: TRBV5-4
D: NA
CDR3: CASSLLQGSTDTQYF
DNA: TGTGCCAGCAGCTTGCTGCAGGGAAGCACAGATACGCAGTATTTT

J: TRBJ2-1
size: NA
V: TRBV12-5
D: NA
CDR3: CASGLGEQGRNEQFF
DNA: TGTGCTAGTGGTTTGGGAGAACAGGGGAGGAATGAGCAGTTCTTC

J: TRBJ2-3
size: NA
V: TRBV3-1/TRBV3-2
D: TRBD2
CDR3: CASASLGQRGRVDTQYF
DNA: TGTGCCAGCGCCTCGTTAGGCCAGCGGGGGCGAGTGGATACGCAGTATTTT

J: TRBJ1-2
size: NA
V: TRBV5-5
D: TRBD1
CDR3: CASRIDRDSYGYTF
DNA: TGTGCCAGCAGGATCGACAGGGATTCCTATGGCTACACCTTC

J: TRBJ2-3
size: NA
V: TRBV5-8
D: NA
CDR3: CASSLGHTPTDTQYF
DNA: TGTGCCAGCAGCTTGGGTCACACCCCCACAGATACGCAGTATTTT

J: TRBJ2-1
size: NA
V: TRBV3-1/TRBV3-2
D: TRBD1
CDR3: CASQGAYEQFF
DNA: TGTGCCAGCCAGGGGGCGTATGAGCAGTTCTTC

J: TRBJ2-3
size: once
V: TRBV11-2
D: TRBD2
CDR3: CASSSTSVSTDTQYF
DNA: TGTGCCAGCAGCTCGACTAGCGTTAGCACAGATACGCAGTATTTT

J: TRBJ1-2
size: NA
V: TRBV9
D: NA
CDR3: CASSVEGWNGYTF
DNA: TGTGCCAGCAGCGTAGAGGGGTGGAATGGCTACACCTTC

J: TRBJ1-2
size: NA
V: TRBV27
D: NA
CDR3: CASSKEDTSYGYTF
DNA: TGTGCCAGCAGTAAAGAGGATACCTCCTATGGCTACACCTTC

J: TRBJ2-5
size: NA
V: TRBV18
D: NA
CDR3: CASSPRDLAKETQYF
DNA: TGTGCCAGCTCACCACGGGACTTAGCGAAAGAGACCCAGTACTTC

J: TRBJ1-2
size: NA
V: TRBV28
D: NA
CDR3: CASSLPFYGYTF
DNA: TGTGCCAGCAGTTTACCGTTTTATGGCTACACCTTC

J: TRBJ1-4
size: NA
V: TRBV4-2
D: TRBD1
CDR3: CASSQEGRGVANEKLFF
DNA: TGTGCCAGCAGCCAAGAGGGCAGGGGGGTTGCTAATGAAAAACTGTTTTTT

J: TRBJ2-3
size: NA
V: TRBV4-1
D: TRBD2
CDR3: CASSPTSGGTDTQYF
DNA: TGCGCCAGCAGCCCGACTAGCGGGGGCACAGATACGCAGTATTTT

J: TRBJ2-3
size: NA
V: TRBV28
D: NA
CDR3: CASSPSTDTQYF
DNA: TGTGCCAGCAGTCCTAGCACAGATACGCAGTATTTT

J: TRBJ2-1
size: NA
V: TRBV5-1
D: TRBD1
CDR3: CASSTQGGRVGSNEQFF
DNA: TGCGCCAGCAGCACTCAAGGGGGCAGGGTAGGTTCCAATGAGCAGTTCTTC

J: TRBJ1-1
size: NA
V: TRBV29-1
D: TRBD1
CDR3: CSAWTGSNTEAFF
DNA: TGCAGCGCCTGGACAGGTTCGAACACTGAAGCTTTCTTT

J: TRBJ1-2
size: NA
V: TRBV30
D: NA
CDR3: CAWSVAQGVNYGYTF
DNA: TGTGCCTGGAGTGTAGCCCAAGGGGTTAACTATGGCTACACCTTC

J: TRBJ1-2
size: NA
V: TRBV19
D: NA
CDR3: CASSIPSGTGYGYTF
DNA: TGTGCCAGTAGTATACCCAGCGGCACTGGCTATGGCTACACCTTC

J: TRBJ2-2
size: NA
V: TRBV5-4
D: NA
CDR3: CASSTRLASTGELFF
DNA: TGTGCCAGCAGCACGCGGCTAGCTAGCACCGGGGAGCTGTTTTTT

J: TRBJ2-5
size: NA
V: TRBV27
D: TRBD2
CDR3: CASSFGWRGGRETQYF
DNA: TGTGCCAGCAGTTTCGGTTGGCGGGGGGGCAGAGAGACCCAGTACTTC

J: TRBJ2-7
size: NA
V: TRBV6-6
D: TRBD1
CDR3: CASSHRGQTYEQYF
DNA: TGTGCCAGCAGCCACCGGGGACAGACCTACGAGCAGTACTTC

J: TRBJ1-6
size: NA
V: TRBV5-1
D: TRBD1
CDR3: CASSAQGGLNSPLHF
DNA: TGCGCCAGCAGCGCCCAGGGGGGCTTGAATTCACCCCTCCACTTT

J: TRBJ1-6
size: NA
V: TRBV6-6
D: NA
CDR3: CANGLSLGSPLHF
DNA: TGTGCCAACGGCCTTTCTCTAGGATCACCCCTCCACTTT

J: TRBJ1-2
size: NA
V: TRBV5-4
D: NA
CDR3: CASSWNGGMGGYTF
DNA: TGTGCCAGCAGCTGGAACGGGGGGATGGGTGGCTACACCTTC

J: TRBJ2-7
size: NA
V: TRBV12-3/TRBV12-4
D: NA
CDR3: CASSSSYEQYF
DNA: TGTGCCAGCAGCTCCTCCTACGAGCAGTACTTC

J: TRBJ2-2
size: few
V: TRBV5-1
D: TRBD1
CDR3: CASSSGSGTGIVGELFF
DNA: TGCGCCAGCAGCTCGGGCTCCGGGACAGGGATTGTCGGGGAGCTGTTTTTT

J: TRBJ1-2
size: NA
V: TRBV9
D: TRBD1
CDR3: CASNKRQGSPYGYTF
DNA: TGTGCCAGCAACAAGAGACAGGGGTCTCCCTATGGCTACACCTTC

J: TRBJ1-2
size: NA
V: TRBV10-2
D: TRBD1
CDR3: CASRDGTVNYGYTF
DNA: TGCGCCAGCAGGGACGGGACAGTAAACTATGGCTACACCTTC

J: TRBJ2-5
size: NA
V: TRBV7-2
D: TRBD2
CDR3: CASSLGLGTIPETQYF
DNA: TGTGCCAGCAGCTTAGGGCTAGGGACTATCCCAGAGACCCAGTACTTC

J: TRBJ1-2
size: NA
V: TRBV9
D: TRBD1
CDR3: CASSVVTGGFGYGYTF
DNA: TGTGCCAGCAGCGTAGTAACAGGGGGTTTTGGCTATGGCTACACCTTC

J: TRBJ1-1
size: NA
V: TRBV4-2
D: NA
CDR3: CASSRDNMNTEAFF
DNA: TGTGCCAGCAGCCGGGACAACATGAACACTGAAGCTTTCTTT

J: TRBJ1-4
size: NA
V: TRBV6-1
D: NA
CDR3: CASSDDTYSTNEKLFF
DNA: TGTGCCAGCAGTGATGACACATACTCAACTAATGAAAAACTGTTTTTT

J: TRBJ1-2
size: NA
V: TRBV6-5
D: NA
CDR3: CASSSSPYGYTF
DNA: TGTGCCAGCAGTTCCTCCCCTTATGGCTACACCTTC

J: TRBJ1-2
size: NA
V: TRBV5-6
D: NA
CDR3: CASSLAQGGYGYTF
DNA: TGTGCCAGCAGCTTGGCACAGGGCGGCTATGGCTACACCTTC

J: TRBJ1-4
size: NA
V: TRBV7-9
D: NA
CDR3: CASTRGEGANEKLFF
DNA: TGTGCCAGCACCCGAGGTGAGGGCGCCAATGAAAAACTGTTTTTT

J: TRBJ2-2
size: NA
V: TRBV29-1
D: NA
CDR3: CSVPLNTGELFF
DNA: TGCAGCGTTCCCTTAAACACCGGGGAGCTGTTTTTT

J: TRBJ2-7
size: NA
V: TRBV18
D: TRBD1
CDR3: CASSPGTEISYEQYF
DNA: TGTGCCAGCTCACCAGGGACAGAGATCTCCTACGAGCAGTACTTC

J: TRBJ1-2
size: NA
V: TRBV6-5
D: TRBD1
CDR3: CASRPTGTGVFGYTF
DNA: TGTGCCAGCAGACCAACCGGGACAGGGGTTTTTGGCTACACCTTC

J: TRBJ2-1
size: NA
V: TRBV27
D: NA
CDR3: CASSQRTGEGSGFF
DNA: TGTGCCAGCAGTCAACGGACGGGTGAGGGATCTGGGTTCTTC

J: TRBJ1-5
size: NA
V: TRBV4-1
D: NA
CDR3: CASSQAVNQPQHF
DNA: TGCGCCAGCAGCCAAGCCGTTAATCAGCCCCAGCATTTT

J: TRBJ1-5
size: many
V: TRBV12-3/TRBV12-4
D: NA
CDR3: CASSLAEDQPQHF
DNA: TGTGCCAGCAGTTTGGCGGAAGATCAGCCCCAGCATTTT

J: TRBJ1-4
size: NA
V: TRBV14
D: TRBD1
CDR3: CASSQVLVGRQGLERREKLFF
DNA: TGTGCCAGCAGCCAAGTCCTGGTCGGGAGACAGGGCCTTGAGAGACGTGAAAAACTGTTTTTT

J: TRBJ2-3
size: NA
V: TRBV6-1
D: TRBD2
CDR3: CASSSSGGPTDTQYF
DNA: TGTGCCAGCAGTTCCAGCGGGGGGCCCACAGATACGCAGTATTTT

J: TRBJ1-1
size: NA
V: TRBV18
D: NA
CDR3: CASSLQGRAEAFF
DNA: TGTGCCAGCTCACTTCAGGGTCGGGCTGAAGCTTTCTTT

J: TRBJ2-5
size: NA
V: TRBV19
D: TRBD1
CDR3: CASSINRGETQYF
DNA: TGTGCCAGTAGTATAAACAGGGGGGAGACCCAGTACTTC

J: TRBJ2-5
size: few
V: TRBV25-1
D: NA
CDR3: CASSRVETQYF
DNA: TGTGCCAGCAGTCGTGTAGAGACCCAGTACTTC

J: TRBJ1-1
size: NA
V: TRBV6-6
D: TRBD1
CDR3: CASRDRGTEAFF
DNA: TGTGCCAGCAGGGACAGGGGCACTGAAGCTTTCTTT

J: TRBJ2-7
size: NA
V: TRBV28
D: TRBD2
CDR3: CASTPGGGRGYEQYF
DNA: TGTGCCAGCACTCCCGGGGGGGGTAGGGGATACGAGCAGTACTTC

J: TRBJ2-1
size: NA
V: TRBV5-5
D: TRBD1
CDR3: CASSLRDRAYNEQFF
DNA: TGTGCCAGCAGCTTGCGGGACAGGGCGTACAATGAGCAGTTCTTC

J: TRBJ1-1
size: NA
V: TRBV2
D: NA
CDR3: CASRTKENTEAFF
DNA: TGTGCCAGCAGAACTAAGGAGAACACTGAAGCTTTCTTT

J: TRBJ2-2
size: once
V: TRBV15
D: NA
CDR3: CATSRDLGANTGELFF
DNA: TGTGCCACCAGCAGAGACTTGGGCGCGAACACCGGGGAGCTGTTTTTT

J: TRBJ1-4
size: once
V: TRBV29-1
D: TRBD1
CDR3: CSVARGRNEKLFF
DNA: TGCAGCGTTGCGAGGGGGCGTAATGAAAAACTGTTTTTT

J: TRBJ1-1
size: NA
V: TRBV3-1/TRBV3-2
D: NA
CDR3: CASSRRGGTEAFF
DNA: TGTGCCAGCAGCCGCCGGGGGGGCACTGAAGCTTTCTTT

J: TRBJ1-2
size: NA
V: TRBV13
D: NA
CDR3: CASSLGWREHGYTF
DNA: TGTGCCAGCAGCTTAGGCTGGCGGGAACACGGCTACACCTTC

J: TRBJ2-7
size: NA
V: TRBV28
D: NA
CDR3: CASSPQTELYSYEQYF
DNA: TGTGCCAGCAGCCCCCAGACAGAGTTATACTCCTACGAGCAGTACTTC